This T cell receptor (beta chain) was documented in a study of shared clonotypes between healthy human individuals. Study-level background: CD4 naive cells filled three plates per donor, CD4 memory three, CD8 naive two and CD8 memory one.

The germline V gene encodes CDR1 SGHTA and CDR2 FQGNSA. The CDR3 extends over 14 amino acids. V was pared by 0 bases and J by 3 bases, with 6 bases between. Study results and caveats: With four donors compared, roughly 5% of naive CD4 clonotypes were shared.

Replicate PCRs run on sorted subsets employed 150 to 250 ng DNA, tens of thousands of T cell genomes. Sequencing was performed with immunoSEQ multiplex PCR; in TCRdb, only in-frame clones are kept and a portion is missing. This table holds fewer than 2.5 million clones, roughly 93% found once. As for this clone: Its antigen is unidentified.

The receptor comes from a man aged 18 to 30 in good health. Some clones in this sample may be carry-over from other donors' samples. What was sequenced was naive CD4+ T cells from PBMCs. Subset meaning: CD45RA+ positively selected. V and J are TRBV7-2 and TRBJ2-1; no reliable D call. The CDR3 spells CASSLALIYNEQFF. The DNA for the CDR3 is TGTGCCAGCAGCTTAGCACTAATCTACAATGAGCAGTTCTTC.